What follows are 18 T cell receptor beta chains derived from one specimen sequenced in a study of blood T cell repertoires in COVID-19. Sequencing used immunoSEQ multiplex PCR; TCRdb keeps in-frame clones, though not all of them. The table shows fewer than 400,000 clones, with about 88% occurring only once. Sequencing input: peripheral blood. The receptors derive from a human donor in a cohort sampled during active COVID-19.

The rearrangement joins TRBV7-9 to TRBJ1-1; no definite D call. In germline, CDR1 is SEHNR, CDR2 FQNEAQ (reference sequence). This CDR3 has 14 residues. The V end lost 1 base, the J end lost 4 bases, and 10 bases lay between the germline ends. In nucleotides, the CDR3 is TGTGCCAGCAGCTTAGAGTCCGGGTTCACTGAAGCTTTCTTT. Its translation is CASSLESGFTEAFF.

The V call is TRBV5-4, the J call TRBJ2-7; 10 positions agree with TRBD2. Germline assignment: CDR1 SGHNT and CDR2 YYREEE (reference sequence). The CDR3 contains 15 residues. The V segment lost 3 bases and the J segment 3 bases; nucleotides outside the gene matches: 6. As DNA, the CDR3 is TGTGCCAGCAGCTCCCCTAGCGGGAGCGGCTACGAGCAGTACTTC. It yields the protein CASSSPSGSGYEQYF. Filled out from reference TRBV5-4 and TRBJ2-7, the complete variable domain reads ETGVTQSPTHLIKTRGQQVTLRCSSQSGHNTVSWYQQALGQGPQFIFQYYREEENGRGNFPPRFSGLQFPNYSSELNVNALELDDSALYLCASSSPSGSGYEQYFGPGTRLTVT.

This clone has a handful of counts. The V gene is TRBV7-2, the J gene TRBJ2-7; a possible D gene is TRBD1 (5 bases). V was clipped by 5 bases and J by 0 bases, with 14 bases between them. Per germline, CDR1 SGHTA and CDR2 FQGNSA. There are 15 residues in the CDR3. The CDR3 loop is CASSPDTESSYEQYF. CDR3 sequence (DNA): TGTGCCAGCAGCCCGGACACCGAGAGCTCCTACGAGCAGTACTTC.

Of note for this clone: Additional DNA sequences in this sample encode the identical CDR3. This chain uses TRBV9 with TRBJ2-7, with TRBD2 matching over 10 bases. Germline trimming cut 1 base from V and 3 bases from J; bases unmatched to any gene: 1. From germline, CDR1 is SGDLS and CDR2 YYNGEE. The CDR3 extends over 14 amino acids. CDR3 loop: CASSVSSGGYEQYF. The CDR3 DNA sequence: TGTGCCAGCAGCGTATCTAGCGGGGGCTACGAGCAGTACTTC.

J is TRBJ1-6 and V is TRBV10-3; 9 nucleotides line up with TRBD1. CDR1 is ENHRY, CDR2 SYGVKD, per germline. Unmatched junction bases numbered 11, after V lost 4 bases and J lost 10 bases. There are 16 residues in the CDR3. The CDR3 bases are TGTGCCATCAGTGGGGGACAGGGTAGAGTTGGATCACCCCTCCACTTT. Translating it yields CAISGGQGRVGSPLHF.

The chain couples TRBV6-5 to TRBJ1-1, with D possibly being TRBD1 (6 bases). The CDR3 runs 15 residues. CDR1 is MNHEY, CDR2 SVGAGI, per germline. V was shortened by 6 bases and J by 1 base, with 15 bases between the two germline ends. The CDR3 region has the DNA TGTGCCAGCAGGACAGGCGGCCGGGGGAACACTGAAGCTTTCTTT. It specifies CASRTGGRGNTEAFF.

The chain is built from TRBV3-1 (or the pseudogene TRBV3-2) and TRBJ2-7; a possible D gene is TRBD1 (7 bases). V dropped 0 bases and J dropped 6 bases, with 18 bases sitting between them. The CDR3 is 16 residues long. Germline lookup yields CDR1 LGHDT and CDR2 YNNKEL (reference sequence). CDR3 bases: TGTGCCAGCAGCCAAGATCTGGAGGGGGCCAGGCGCGAGCAGTACTTC. Protein: CASSQDLEGARREQYF.

The V call is TRBV19, the J call TRBJ2-7; the D is unclear. The CDR3 has 14 amino acids. The V end was cut by 3 bases, the J end by 0 bases, with 9 bases between. Germline CDR1 is LNHDA and CDR2 is SQIVND (reference sequence). In DNA, the CDR3 is TGTGCCAGTAGTATCGCGGCGAGCTCCTACGAGCAGTACTTC. Protein: CASSIAASSYEQYF.

The genes are TRBV2 and TRBJ1-4; perhaps TRBD1 as D (5 bases). Germline CDR1 SNHLY, CDR2 FYNNEI. Between the trimmed V and J ends, which lost 8 bases and 4 bases, there was a span of 14 bases. This CDR3 contains 14 residues. This CDR3 reads CASAGDRYNEKLFF. The CDR3 nucleotides read TGTGCCAGCGCAGGAGACAGATATAATGAAAAACTGTTTTTT.

The chain links TRBV7-2 to TRBJ1-2; 10 positions match TRBD1. This CDR3 contains 15 residues. Losses at the gene ends were 4 bases for V and 4 bases for J; bases not matched to a gene: 6. CDR1 is SGHTA and CDR2 is FQGNSA in the germline V gene. The CDR3 DNA reads as TGTGCCAGCAGCTCTCCGGGACAGGGGATCTATGGCTACACCTTC. As protein: CASSSPGQGIYGYTF.

The rearrangement links TRBV19 to TRBJ2-1, with 7 bases lining up with TRBD2. Trimming cost V 6 bases and J 7 bases; bases outside gene matches: 9. CDR1 is LNHDA, CDR2 SQIVND, per germline (reference sequence). The CDR3 is 14 amino acids. As DNA, the CDR3 is TGTGCCAGTAGGTGGGTAGCGGGTATGAATGAGCAGTTCTTC. Translation: CASRWVAGMNEQFF.

Many counts were recorded for this clone. The chain employs TRBV18 and TRBJ1-1, with TRBD1 as a possible D gene (5 bases). V lost 3 bases, J lost 3 bases, and 11 bases lay in between. From germline, CDR1 is KGHSH and CDR2 LQKENI. The CDR3 covers 14 residues. The CDR3 reads CASSPGGGHTEAFF. The CDR3 DNA reads TGTGCCAGCTCACCGGGCGGGGGACACACTGAAGCTTTCTTT.

This chain joins TRBV28 and TRBJ2-7; perhaps TRBD1 as D (5 bases). The CDR3 sequence is 14 residues long. V lost 4 bases and J 2 bases, leaving 12 bases between the germline ends. Germline-derived CDR1 and CDR2 are MDHEN and SYDVKM. CDR3 region: CASSSSDRPYEQYF. The CDR3 DNA is TGTGCCAGCAGTTCTTCCGACAGACCCTACGAGCAGTACTTC.

V is TRBV6-2 or TRBV6-3 and J is TRBJ2-2; 9 positions agree with TRBD2. In germline, CDR1 is MNHEY, CDR2 SVGEGT. Trimming at V came to 6 bases and at J to 3 bases, leaving 2 bases not matched to a gene. The CDR3 loop spans 14 amino acids. The CDR3 region is CASSRLADTGELFF. CDR3 coding DNA: TGTGCCAGCAGCCGACTAGCGGACACCGGGGAGCTGTTTTTT.

The chain has TRBV5-1 and TRBJ2-5; 8 bases are shared with TRBD1. CDR1 SGHRS and CDR2 YFSETQ come from the germline V gene. This CDR3 contains 17 residues. V shed 4 bases and J 2 bases; nucleotides not matched to a gene: 13. In nucleotides, the CDR3 is TGCGCCAGCAGCATCTTTCGACAGGGGTCGAGGCAAGAGACCCAGTACTTC. This gives the protein CASSIFRQGSRQETQYF.

This clone was detected only once. The V and J genes are TRBV6-6 and TRBJ1-1; D unresolved. Germline-derived CDR1 and CDR2 are MNHNY and SVGAGI (reference sequence). The CDR3 has 12 residues. V lost 0 bases to trimming and J lost 10 bases, with 9 bases between them. CDR3 nucleotides: TGTGCCAGCAGTTACTCCGGAGGGAGAGCTTTCTTT. Encoded protein: CASSYSGGRAFF.

The gene calls are TRBV5-6 and TRBJ2-1, with a weak D call TRBD1 (5 bases). CDR1 is SGHDT, CDR2 YYEEEE, per germline. The CDR3 length is 15 residues. The V and J ends lost 4 bases and 14 bases respectively, with 25 bases between them. The CDR3 DNA follows: TGTGCCAGCAGCGCACGACAGATCCTAAAACCTTATAAGTTCTTC. Translated, it gives CASSARQILKPYKFF.

This chain connects TRBV15 to TRBJ2-1; no firm D call. Trimming took 0 bases from V and 3 from J, leaving 6 bases between them. Germline values: CDR1 LNHNV, CDR2 YYDKDF (reference sequence). The CDR3 runs 14 residues. The DNA for the CDR3 is TGTGCCACCAGCAGAGATTCCGGCTACAATGAGCAGTTCTTC. Amino acid sequence: CATSRDSGYNEQFF. Full variable domain (outside the CDR3, taken from reference TRBV15 and TRBJ2-1): DAMVIQNPRYQVTQFGKPVTLSCSQTLNHNVMYWYQQKSSQAPKLLFHYYDKDFNNEADTPDNFQSRRPNTSFCFLDIRSPGLGDTAMYLCATSRDSGYNEQFFGPGTRLTVL.